The sequence of this T cell receptor (beta chain) was determined in a study of blood T cell repertoires in COVID-19. The authors' processing: Amplification of reference gene primers provided the estimated nucleated cell counts. Clones were sequenced by immunoSEQ multiplex PCR, and TCRdb holds only the in-frame ones, with some missing. V, J and clone size were drawn from that table, and D and trimming were deduced from the DNA. The sample has roughly 120,000 clones, roughly nine tenths seen once. CDR3 length: 15 residues. V was pared by 4 bases and J by 0 bases, with 12 bases between. Germline loops: CDR1 SEHNR, CDR2 FQNEAQ (reference sequence).

This chain joins TRBV7-9 and TRBJ2-5; D not resolved. The clonotype originates from a human donor in a cohort sampled during active COVID-19. Sequencing was done on a sample of peripheral blood. The CDR3 DNA is TGTGCCAGCAGCTCAATTCACCAGGACCAAGAGACCCAGTACTTC. This codes for CASSSIHQDQETQYF.